Listed below are T cell receptor beta chains from one sample, sequenced in a study of control samples from healthy donors and cancer patients. This table comes from immunoSEQ multiplex PCR, and its TCRdb copy is limited to in-frame clones, with some not included. The profile shows about 160,000 clones, approximately 96% of them singletons. Sequencing used blood. The receptors stem from a woman aged 25 to 39 in good health. Both conserved end residues are part of each CDR3. A D gene is named only where the DNA matches it firmly.

j_call v_call d_call cdr3_aa
TRBJ2-2 TRBV3-1/TRBV3-2 TRBD1 CASSPMATGKGGELFF
TRBJ2-7 TRBV6-2/TRBV6-3 . CASSYGVEEVSSYEQYF
TRBJ1-5 TRBV7-9 . CASSLAFGQPQHF
TRBJ2-1 TRBV6-5 . CASSSRGSSYNEQFF
TRBJ1-2 TRBV9 . CASSVGEALGYGYTF
TRBJ2-4 TRBV6-5 . CALGVLAKNIQYF
TRBJ2-7 TRBV5-1 TRBD1 CASSLRQGTYEQYF
TRBJ2-1 TRBV6-6 . CASSKLENEQFF
TRBJ2-7 TRBV7-9 TRBD1 CASSPPGTAYEQYF
TRBJ1-2 TRBV19 TRBD1 CASRAWTGLIGYTF
TRBJ2-7 TRBV14 TRBD1 CASSPTPGTGPYEQYF
TRBJ2-2 TRBV3-1/TRBV3-2 TRBD2 CASRPGTSVPGELFF
TRBJ2-3 TRBV18 . CASSPLGSGNTDTQYF
TRBJ2-4 TRBV7-9 TRBD2 CASSPGRGLAKNIQYF
TRBJ1-5 TRBV28 . CASSFRQGMNQPQHF
TRBJ2-1 TRBV5-4 . CASSLFSFFDEQFF